This T cell receptor beta chain was sequenced in a study of early T cells in non-severe SARS-CoV-2 infection. Attachment of unique molecular identifiers was made to individual cDNA molecules. TCRdb recomputed calls from the 5' RACE reads with MiXCR, one row per CDR3 protein. In the table there are tens of thousands of distinct CDR3 sequences, under 14% of which are singletons. Between the trimmed V and J ends, which lost 4 bases and 6 bases, there was a span of 17 bases. This CDR3 is 15 amino acids long. Germline V lookup: CDR1 MNHNS, CDR2 SASEGT. V is TRBV6-1 and J is TRBJ2-3; a possible D gene is TRBD1 (6 bases). The sequence was collected from an adult who was a healthcare worker with PCR-confirmed SARS-CoV-2 infection or an uninfected control (not recorded which). The sequencing sample was made of whole blood. The CDR3 here is CASSVKDSRTDTQYF. In DNA, the CDR3 is TGTGCCAGCAGTGTTAAGGACAGCCGTACGGATACGCAGTATTTT.